The entry below gives a single T cell receptor (beta chain) sequence along with its context. Its antigen is currently unknown. These data belong to a study of blood T cells in healthy people across ages. Study-wide results and limits: Roughly linear age-related decline in beta diversity appeared, significant by age around 38.

A sample-barcoded 5' primer and a J-beta primer mix were used in a second PCR of roughly 6 to 12 cycles. Using its own MiXCR run on the 5' RACE reads, TCRdb lists one record per CDR3 protein. The sample holds more than 500,000 distinct CDR3 sequences; 25% to 30% are singletons and the top ten take 15% to 20%. Germline V gene lookup returns CDR1 DFQATT and CDR2 SNEGSKA (reference sequence). The CDR3 extends over 14 amino acids. The V end lost 0 bases, the J end lost 5 bases, and 13 bases lay between the germline ends. This TCR came from a woman in her sixties or seventies in good health. The V and J genes are TRBV20-1 and TRBJ2-5; no firm D call. The sample comprised blood. Here the CDR3 reads CSARDIYLGETQYF. For the CDR3, the DNA is TGCAGTGCTAGAGATATCTACCTCGGGGAGACCCAGTACTTC.